Sequencing of this TCR beta chain was carried out in a study of T-cell reconstitution after alpha-beta-depleted transplantation in children. A TCRbeta library incorporating unique molecular identifiers was prepared. TCRdb reprocessed the PCR reads via MiXCR and lists one record per CDR3 protein. Altogether about 540,000 distinct CDR3 sequences are present, approximately 20% being singletons, with the ten largest covering less than 4%. This sequence was found in a human donor who donated a stem cell graft to a child with acute lymphoblastic leukemia. Sequencing was performed on PBMCs from the stem cell graft donor, taken from the stem cell graft.

In DNA, the CDR3 is TGTGCCAGCAGCTCTCACAGATCCGGGGAGCTGTTTTTT. Translation: CASSSHRSGELFF. The J gene is TRBJ2-2, the V gene TRBV7-9; the D is unclear. Germline lookup yields CDR1 SEHNR and CDR2 FQNEAQ (reference sequence). This CDR3 contains 13 residues. V gave up 4 bases and J gave up 6 bases, with 9 bases separating them.